The 22 T cell receptor beta chains below all came from one sample that was sequenced in a study of T cell responses to AZD1222 COVID-19 vaccine. Assay: immunoSEQ multiplex PCR; the TCRdb copy retains only in-frame clones and omits some. The sample yields 65,000 to 80,000 clones, 92% seen once. This material consisted of peripheral blood, taken on day 0 of MenACWY control vaccination. These receptors were collected from an adult in good health.

The gene calls are TRBV2 and TRBJ2-1; weak D call: TRBD2 (6 bases). The ends were cut back, 6 bases at V and 7 bases at J, with 13 bases in the middle. This CDR3 region has 13 residues. Per germline, CDR1 SNHLY and CDR2 FYNNEI. The CDR3 DNA sequence: TGTGCCAGCAGGGAGGACGGGGGAAATGAGCAGTTCTTC. Its translation: CASREDGGNEQFF.

The CDR3 region has the DNA TGTGCCAGCAGTATCATGGGAGTCACTGAAGCTTTCTTT. Protein: CASSIMGVTEAFF. The J gene is TRBJ1-1, the V gene TRBV25-1; D unresolved. The CDR3 has 13 amino acids. Trimming shortened V by 5 bases and J by 4 bases, and 11 bases separated the two germline ends. The germline gives CDR1 MGHDK, CDR2 SYGVNS.

The rearrangement uses TRBV9 and TRBJ2-3, with D uncertain. This CDR3 has 16 amino acids. V was cut by 0 bases and J by 0 bases, with 11 bases left in between. Looked up from germline, CDR1 is SGDLS and CDR2 is YYNGEE. The CDR3 sequence: CASSVEHGRSTDTQYF. Written as DNA, the CDR3 is TGTGCCAGCAGCGTAGAGCACGGAAGAAGCACAGATACGCAGTATTTT.

This rearrangement joins TRBV5-4 to TRBJ1-1, with TRBD1 matching over 9 bases. Looked up from germline, CDR1 is SGHNT and CDR2 is YYREEE (reference sequence). This CDR3 region has 14 residues. V shed 4 bases, J shed 5 bases, and the junction held 6 bases outside the gene matches. The CDR3 nucleotides read TGTGCCAGCAGCGTACAGGGGGCTCGAACTGAAGCTTTCTTT. It encodes CASSVQGARTEAFF.

This clone came up once. The chain uses TRBV29-1 and TRBJ2-7; D unresolved. The CDR3 runs 12 residues. The V and J ends lost 4 bases and 5 bases respectively, with 12 bases between them. CDR1 and CDR2 (germline): SQVTM, ANQGSEA. CDR3 protein: CSVGLDGDEQYF. DNA of the CDR3: TGCAGCGTTGGACTCGATGGCGACGAGCAGTACTTC.

The genes are TRBV7-2 and TRBJ2-3; a possible D gene is TRBD1 (7 bases). CDR3 size: 15 residues. Germline assignment: CDR1 SGHTA and CDR2 FQGNSA. V was trimmed by 5 bases and J by 4 bases, leaving 16 bases between them. CDR3 bases: TGTGCCAGCAGCCCTGGAGGGGGCAGAGCAGATACGCAGTATTTT. This codes for CASSPGGGRADTQYF.

V and J are TRBV19 and TRBJ1-2; D is undetermined. The CDR3 runs to 14 residues. Germline CDR1 is LNHDA and CDR2 is SQIVND (reference sequence). The V gene lost 7 bases and the J gene lost 4 bases, with 16 bases spanning the gap. CDR3 nucleotides: TGTGCCAGTACCGATATTGTAAATGGCTATGGCTACACCTTC. Translation gives CASTDIVNGYGYTF.

As to this clone: A read error may account for a junction end that differs from germline. The V and J genes are TRBV30 and TRBJ2-7; D not certain. CDR3 length equals 12 residues. The germline V gene encodes CDR1 GTSNPN and CDR2 SVGIG (reference sequence). CDR3 amino acids: CAWAPDIYGQYF. CDR3 sequence (DNA): TGTGCCTGGGCGCCCGACATTTACGGGCAGTACTTC.

The genes are TRBV19 and TRBJ1-2; D is ambiguous. Germline CDR1 is LNHDA and CDR2 is SQIVND (reference sequence). The CDR3 consists of 13 residues. The V and J ends lost 4 bases and 5 bases respectively, with 11 bases between them. CDR3: CASSRRHQYGYTF. CDR3 sequence (DNA): TGTGCCAGTAGTAGGAGACATCAGTATGGCTACACCTTC.

The chain carries TRBV7-2 and TRBJ2-1; weak D call: TRBD2 (7 bases). The CDR3 contains 14 residues. V was clipped by 9 bases and J by 8 bases, with 20 bases between them. The germline V gene has CDR1 SGHTA and CDR2 FQGNSA. CDR3 sequence: CASHKRGGGDEQFF. CDR3 sequence (DNA): TGTGCCAGTCACAAGCGAGGCGGGGGCGATGAGCAGTTCTTC. Full variable domain (rest looked up from reference TRBV7-2 and TRBJ2-1): GAGVSQSPSNKVTEKGKDVELRCDPISGHTALYWYRQSLGQGLEFLIYFQGNSAPDKSGLPSDRFSAERTGGSVSTLTIQRTQQEDSAVYLCASHKRGGGDEQFFGPGTRLTVL.

This chain uses TRBV4-1 with TRBJ2-7; 8 bases fit TRBD2. Germline V gene lookup returns CDR1 MGHRA and CDR2 YSYEKL. The V and J ends lost 0 bases and 5 bases, in that order; junction bases with no gene match: 15. This CDR3 contains 18 residues. As DNA, the CDR3 is TGCGCCAGCAGCCAAGACAGGGGTTCCAGCGGGAGATCTAACGAGCAGTACTTC. It encodes CASSQDRGSSGRSNEQYF.

The DNA for the CDR3 is TGTGCCAGCAGTTCCGCATTTGGCTACACCTTC. The encoded protein is CASSSAFGYTF. V gene TRBV28 combines with J gene TRBJ1-2; D remains unclear. Germline V gene sequence: CDR1 MDHEN, CDR2 SYDVKM. V was cut by 4 bases and J by 7 bases, with 7 bases left in between. CDR3 length: 11 amino acids.

This clone came up once. The chain employs TRBV7-3 and TRBJ2-2, with 9 nucleotides matching TRBD1. The CDR3 sequence is 15 residues long. The V segment lost 1 base and the J segment 6 bases; nucleotides outside the gene matches: 3. CDR1 and CDR2 from the germline V gene are SGHTA and FQGTGA. The DNA for the CDR3 is TGTGCCAGCAGCTTAAGGGACAGGGTATCCGGGGAGCTGTTTTTT. It codes for CASSLRDRVSGELFF.

The V gene is TRBV7-2, the J gene TRBJ1-1, with a tentative D call TRBD1 (5 bases). Germline lookup yields CDR1 SGHTA and CDR2 FQGNSA. V lost 1 base and J lost 0, with 12 bases in between. The length of the CDR3 is 16 residues. In DNA, the CDR3 is TGTGCCAGCAGCTTAGGTACCGGGGGATTGAACACTGAAGCTTTCTTT. This translates into CASSLGTGGLNTEAFF.

The V call is TRBV19, the J call TRBJ1-4; D not certain. From germline, CDR1 is LNHDA and CDR2 SQIVND (reference sequence). Trimming removed 2 bases from V and 2 bases from J, with 9 bases in between. The CDR3 is made up of 15 amino acids. CDR3 DNA: TGTGCCAGTAGTATATTGGGGTCGACTAATGAAAAACTGTTTTTT. Protein sequence: CASSILGSTNEKLFF.

Here the CDR3 reads CASSHRGASYEQYF. In DNA form, the CDR3 reads TGTGCCAGTAGCCATAGGGGAGCTTCCTACGAGCAGTACTTC. This rearrangement joins TRBV19 to TRBJ2-7; perhaps D is TRBD1 or TRBD2 (5 bases each). Germline V lookup: CDR1 LNHDA, CDR2 SQIVND (reference sequence). V was pared by 6 bases and J by 1 base, with 13 bases between. The CDR3 has 14 amino acids.

This clone was seen only a few times. The chain recombines TRBV6-4 with TRBJ2-1; D might be TRBD1 (5 bases). The CDR3 covers 16 residues. Germline assignment: CDR1 MRHNA and CDR2 SNTAGT. V dropped 6 bases and J dropped 0 bases, with 15 bases sitting between them. The CDR3 here is CASSPWGQGSYNEQFF. In DNA form, the CDR3 reads TGTGCCAGCAGCCCCTGGGGTCAGGGCTCCTACAATGAGCAGTTCTTC.

This clone appeared a single time. The J gene is TRBJ1-1, the V gene TRBV28; D may be TRBD1 (5 bases). The germline CDR1 and CDR2 sequences are MDHEN and SYDVKM. V was cut by 3 bases and J by 0 bases, with 5 bases left in between. This CDR3 contains 13 residues. CDR3 sequence (DNA): TGTGCCAGCAGTTTGGGGGTGAACACTGAAGCTTTCTTT. This translates into CASSLGVNTEAFF.

The chain employs TRBV5-8 and TRBJ1-5; TRBD1 agrees at 10 bases. The CDR3 totals 14 residues. V shed 9 bases and J 3 bases; nucleotides not matched to a gene: 6. Looked up from germline, CDR1 is SGHTS and CDR2 is YDEGEE. For the CDR3, the DNA is TGTGCCACCGGACAGGGGGTGGACAATCAGCCCCAGCATTTT. This encodes CATGQGVDNQPQHF.

This sequence joins TRBV6-5 and TRBJ1-2, with TRBD1 identical over 8 bases. The germline CDR1 and CDR2 sequences are MNHEY and SVGAGI. After removal of 6 bases from V and 8 bases from J, the junction contained 14 bases not matched to a gene. This CDR3 has 15 amino acids. This chain's CDR3 is CASRSYRGNYVGYTF. The CDR3 DNA reads as TGTGCCAGCAGGTCCTACAGGGGGAACTATGTCGGCTACACCTTC.

There are a few counts of this clone. The rearrangement links TRBV6-2 or TRBV6-3 to TRBJ2-7; 7 bases fit TRBD2. The germline V gene encodes CDR1 MNHEY and CDR2 SVGEGT. The ends lost 6 bases at V and 4 bases at J; junction bases unmatched: 12. CDR3 size: 15 residues. CDR3 residues: CASSPGRGIVYEQYF. The CDR3 DNA sequence: TGTGCCAGCAGCCCCGGGCGGGGGATTGTGTACGAGCAGTACTTC.

The rearrangement links TRBV10-3 to TRBJ1-3; no clear D. Trimming removed 2 bases from V and 2 bases from J, with 4 bases in between. Germline V gives CDR1 ENHRY, CDR2 SYGVKD. This CDR3 has 13 amino acids. DNA of the CDR3: TGTGCCATCAGTGAGACAGCTGGAAACACCATATATTTT. Amino acids: CAISETAGNTIYF.